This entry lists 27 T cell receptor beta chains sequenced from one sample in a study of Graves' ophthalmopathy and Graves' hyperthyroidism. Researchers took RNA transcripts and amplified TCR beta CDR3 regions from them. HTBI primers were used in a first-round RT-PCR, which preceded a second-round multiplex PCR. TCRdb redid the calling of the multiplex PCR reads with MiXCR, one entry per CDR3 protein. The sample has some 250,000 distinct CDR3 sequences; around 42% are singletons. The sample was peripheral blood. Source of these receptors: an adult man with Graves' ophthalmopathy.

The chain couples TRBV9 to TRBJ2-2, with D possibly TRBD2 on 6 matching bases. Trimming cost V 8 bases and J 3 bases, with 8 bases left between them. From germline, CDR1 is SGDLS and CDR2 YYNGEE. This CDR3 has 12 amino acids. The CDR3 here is CASQRDTGELFF. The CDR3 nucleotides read TGTGCCAGTCAGCGGGACACCGGGGAGCTGTTTTTT.

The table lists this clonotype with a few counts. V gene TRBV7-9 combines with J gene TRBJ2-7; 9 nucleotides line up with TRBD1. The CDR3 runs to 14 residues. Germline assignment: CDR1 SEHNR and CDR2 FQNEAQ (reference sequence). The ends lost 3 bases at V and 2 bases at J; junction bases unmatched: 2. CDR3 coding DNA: TGTGCCAGCAGCTTCACAGGGGGCCCCTACGAGCAGTACTTC. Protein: CASSFTGGPYEQYF.

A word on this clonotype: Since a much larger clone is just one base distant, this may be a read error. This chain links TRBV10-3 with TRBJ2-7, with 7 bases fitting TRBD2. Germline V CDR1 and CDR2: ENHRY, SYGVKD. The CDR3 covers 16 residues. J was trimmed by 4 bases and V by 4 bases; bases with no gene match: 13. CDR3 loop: CAISGPVGGGSYEQYF. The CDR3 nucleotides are TGTGCCATCAGTGGCCCCGTCGGCGGGGGATCTTACGAGCAGTACTTC.

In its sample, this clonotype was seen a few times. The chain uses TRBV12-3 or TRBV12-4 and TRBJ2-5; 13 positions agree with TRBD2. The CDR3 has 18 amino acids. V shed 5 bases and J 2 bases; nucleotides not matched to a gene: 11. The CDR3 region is CASSPRLAGGPVQETQYF. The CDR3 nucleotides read TGTGCCAGCAGTCCAAGACTAGCGGGGGGCCCGGTACAAGAGACCCAGTACTTC.

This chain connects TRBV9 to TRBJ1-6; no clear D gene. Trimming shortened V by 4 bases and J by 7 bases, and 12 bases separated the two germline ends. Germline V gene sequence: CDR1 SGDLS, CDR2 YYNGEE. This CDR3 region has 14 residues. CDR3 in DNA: TGTGCCAGCAGCCCGCTCTCTCTCAATTCACCCCTCCACTTT. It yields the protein CASSPLSLNSPLHF.

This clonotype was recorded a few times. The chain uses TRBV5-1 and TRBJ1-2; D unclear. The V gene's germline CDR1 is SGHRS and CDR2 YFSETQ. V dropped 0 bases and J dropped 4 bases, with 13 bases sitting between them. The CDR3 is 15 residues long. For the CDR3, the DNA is TGCGCCAGCAGCTTGGCCGGTCCGGACGGCTATGGCTACACCTTC. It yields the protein CASSLAGPDGYGYTF.

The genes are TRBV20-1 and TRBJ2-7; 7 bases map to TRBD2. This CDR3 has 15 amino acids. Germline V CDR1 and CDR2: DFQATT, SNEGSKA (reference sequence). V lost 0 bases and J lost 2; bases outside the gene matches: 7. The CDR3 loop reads CSARDGGGFTYEQYF. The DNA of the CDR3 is TGCAGTGCTAGAGATGGCGGGGGTTTTACCTACGAGCAGTACTTC.

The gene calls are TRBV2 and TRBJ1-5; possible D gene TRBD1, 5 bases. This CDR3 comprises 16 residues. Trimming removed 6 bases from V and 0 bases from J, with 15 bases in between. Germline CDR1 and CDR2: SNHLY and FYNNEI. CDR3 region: CASRSQGTYSNQPQHF. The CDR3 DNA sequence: TGTGCCAGCAGGTCCCAGGGAACTTATAGCAATCAGCCCCAGCATTTT.

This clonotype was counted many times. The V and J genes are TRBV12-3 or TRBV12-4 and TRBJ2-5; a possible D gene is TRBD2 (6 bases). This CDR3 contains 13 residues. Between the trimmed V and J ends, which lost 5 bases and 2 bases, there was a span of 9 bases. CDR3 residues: CASSDREQETQYF. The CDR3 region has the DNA TGTGCCAGCAGTGATCGGGAGCAAGAGACCCAGTACTTC.

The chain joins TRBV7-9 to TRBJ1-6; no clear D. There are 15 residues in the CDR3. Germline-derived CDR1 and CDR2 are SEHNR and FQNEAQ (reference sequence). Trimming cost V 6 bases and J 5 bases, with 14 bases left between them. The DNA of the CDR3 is TGTGCCAGCAGTTTGGGATGGTCGGATAATTCACCCCTCCACTTT. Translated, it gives CASSLGWSDNSPLHF.

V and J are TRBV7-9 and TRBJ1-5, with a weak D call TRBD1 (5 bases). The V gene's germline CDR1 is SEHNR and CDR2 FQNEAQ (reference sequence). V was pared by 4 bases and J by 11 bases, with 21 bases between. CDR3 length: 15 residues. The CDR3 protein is CASSSERQHPRAQHF. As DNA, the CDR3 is TGTGCCAGCAGCTCGGAGAGACAGCACCCACGGGCCCAGCATTTT.

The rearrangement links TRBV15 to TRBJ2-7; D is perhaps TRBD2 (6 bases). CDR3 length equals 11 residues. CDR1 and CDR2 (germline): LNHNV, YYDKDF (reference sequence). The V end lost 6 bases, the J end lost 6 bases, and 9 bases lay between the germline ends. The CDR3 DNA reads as TGTGCCACCAGACGGGGGACCGAGCAGTACTTC. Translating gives CATRRGTEQYF.

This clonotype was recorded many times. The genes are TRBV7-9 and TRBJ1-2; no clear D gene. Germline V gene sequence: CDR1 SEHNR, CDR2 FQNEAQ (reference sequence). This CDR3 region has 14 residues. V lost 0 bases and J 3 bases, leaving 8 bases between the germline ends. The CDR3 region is CASSLAKWDYGYTF. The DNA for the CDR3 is TGTGCCAGCAGCTTAGCAAAATGGGACTATGGCTACACCTTC.

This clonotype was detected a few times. The CDR3 protein is CASSVGYGELFF. CDR3 DNA sequence: TGTGCCAGCAGCGTAGGATACGGGGAGCTGTTTTTT. This chain joins TRBV9 and TRBJ2-2; D is uncertain. Trimming stripped 0 bases from V and 7 bases from J, with 4 bases between. The CDR3 spans 12 residues. CDR1 is SGDLS, CDR2 YYNGEE, per germline.

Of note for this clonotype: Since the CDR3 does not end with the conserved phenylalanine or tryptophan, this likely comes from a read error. The CDR3 DNA reads TGCAGTGCCGATATCGACAGCTACGAGCAGTACCTC. It translates to CSADIDSYEQYL. This chain uses TRBV20-1 with TRBJ2-7, with a possible D match to TRBD1 (5 bases). The V end was cut by 6 bases, the J end by 3 bases, with 12 bases between. Germline V gene sequence: CDR1 DFQATT, CDR2 SNEGSKA (reference sequence). There are 12 residues in the CDR3.

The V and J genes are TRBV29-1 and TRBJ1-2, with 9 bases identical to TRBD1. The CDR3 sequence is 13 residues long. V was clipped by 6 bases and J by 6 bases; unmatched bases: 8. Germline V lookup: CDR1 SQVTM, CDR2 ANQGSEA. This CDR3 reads CSVTTGGLNGYTF. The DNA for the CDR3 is TGCAGCGTCACCACAGGGGGCTTAAATGGCTACACCTTC.

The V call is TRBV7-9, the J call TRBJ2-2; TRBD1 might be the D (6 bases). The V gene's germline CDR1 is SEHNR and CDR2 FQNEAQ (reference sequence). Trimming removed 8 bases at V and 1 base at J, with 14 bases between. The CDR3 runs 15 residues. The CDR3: CASQPRDKNTGELFF. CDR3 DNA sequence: TGTGCCAGCCAGCCCAGGGACAAGAACACCGGGGAGCTGTTTTTT.

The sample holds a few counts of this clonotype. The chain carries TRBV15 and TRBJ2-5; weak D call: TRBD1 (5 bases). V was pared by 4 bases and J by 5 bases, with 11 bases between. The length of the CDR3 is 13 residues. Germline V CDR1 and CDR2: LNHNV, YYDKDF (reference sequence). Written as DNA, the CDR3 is TGTGCCACCAGCATCCAGGGCGTCGAGACCCAGTACTTC. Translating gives CATSIQGVETQYF.

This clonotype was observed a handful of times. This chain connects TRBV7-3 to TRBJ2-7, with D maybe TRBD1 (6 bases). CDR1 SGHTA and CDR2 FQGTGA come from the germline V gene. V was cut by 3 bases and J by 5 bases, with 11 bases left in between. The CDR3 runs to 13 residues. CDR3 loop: CASSLDRGHEQYF. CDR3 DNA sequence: TGTGCCAGCAGCTTGGACAGAGGGCACGAGCAGTACTTC.

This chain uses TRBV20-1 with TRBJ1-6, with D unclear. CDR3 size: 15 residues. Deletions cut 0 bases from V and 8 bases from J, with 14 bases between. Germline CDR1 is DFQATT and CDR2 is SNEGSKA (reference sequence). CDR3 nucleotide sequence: TGCAGTGCTAGAGATCGCGGACCGGAGGATTCACCCCTCCACTTT. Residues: CSARDRGPEDSPLHF.

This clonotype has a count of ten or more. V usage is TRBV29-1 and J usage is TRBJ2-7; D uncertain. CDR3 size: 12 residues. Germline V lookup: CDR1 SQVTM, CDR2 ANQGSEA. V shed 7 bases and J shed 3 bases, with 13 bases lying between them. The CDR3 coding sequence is TGCAGCGCTGAGGACCGAAACTACGAGCAGTACTTC. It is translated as CSAEDRNYEQYF.

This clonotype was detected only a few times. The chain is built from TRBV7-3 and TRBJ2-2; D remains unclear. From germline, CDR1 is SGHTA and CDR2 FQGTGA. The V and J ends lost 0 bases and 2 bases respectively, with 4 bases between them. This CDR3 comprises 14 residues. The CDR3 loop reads CASSLTRNTGELFF. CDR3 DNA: TGTGCCAGCAGCTTAACCAGAAACACCGGGGAGCTGTTTTTT. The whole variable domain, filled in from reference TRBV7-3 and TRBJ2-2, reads GAGVSQTPSNKVTEKGKYVELRCDPISGHTALYWYRQSLGQGPEFLIYFQGTGAADDSGLPNDRFFAVRPEGSVSTLKIQRTERGDSAVYLCASSLTRNTGELFFGEGSRLTVL.

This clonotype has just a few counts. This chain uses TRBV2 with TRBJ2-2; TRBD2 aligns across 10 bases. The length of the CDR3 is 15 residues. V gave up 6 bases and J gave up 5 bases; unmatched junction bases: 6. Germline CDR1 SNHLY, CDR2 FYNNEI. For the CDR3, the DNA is TGTGCCAGCAGGCCCGGGACTAGCGAGACCGGGGAGCTGTTTTTT. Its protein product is CASRPGTSETGELFF.

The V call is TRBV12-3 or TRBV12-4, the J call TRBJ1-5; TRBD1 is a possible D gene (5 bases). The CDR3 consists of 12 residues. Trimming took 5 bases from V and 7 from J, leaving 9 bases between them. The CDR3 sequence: CASSPGQQPQHF. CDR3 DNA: TGTGCCAGCAGTCCAGGACAACAGCCCCAGCATTTT.

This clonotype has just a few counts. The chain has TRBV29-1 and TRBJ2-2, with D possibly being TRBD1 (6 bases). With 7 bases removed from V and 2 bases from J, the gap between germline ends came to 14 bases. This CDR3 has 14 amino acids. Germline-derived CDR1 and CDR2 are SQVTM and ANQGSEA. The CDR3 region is CSAFRDTNTGELFF. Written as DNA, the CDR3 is TGCAGCGCTTTCCGGGACACTAACACCGGGGAGCTGTTTTTT.

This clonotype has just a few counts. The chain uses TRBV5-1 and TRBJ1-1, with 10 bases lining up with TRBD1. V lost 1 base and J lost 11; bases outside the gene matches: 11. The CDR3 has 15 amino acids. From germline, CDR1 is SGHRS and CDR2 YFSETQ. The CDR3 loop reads CASSLNWGTGAWAFF. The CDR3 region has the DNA TGCGCCAGCAGCTTGAATTGGGGGACAGGGGCGTGGGCTTTCTTT.

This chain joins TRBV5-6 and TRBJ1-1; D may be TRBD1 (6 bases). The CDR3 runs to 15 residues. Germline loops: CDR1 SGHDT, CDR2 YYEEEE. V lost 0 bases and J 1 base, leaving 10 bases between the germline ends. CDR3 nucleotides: TGTGCCAGCAGCTTGGGATCAGGGGCGAACACTGAAGCTTTCTTT. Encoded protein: CASSLGSGANTEAFF.